The next 29 T cell receptor beta chains were all read from a single sample in a study of graft-versus-host responses after intestinal transplantation. The table came from immunoSEQ multiplex PCR; TCRdb's copy has only in-frame clones and leaves some out. The data show some 9,900 clones, with 80% to 95% seen just once and 3.6% held by the top ten. Sequenced here: PBMCs, sampled approximately 45 days after intestinal transplantation. The receptors originated from a human patient who received an intestinal transplant, so some T cells may come from the graft donor.

The J gene is TRBJ2-3, the V gene TRBV5-1, with 9 positions matching TRBD2. Germline lookup yields CDR1 SGHRS and CDR2 YFSETQ. The CDR3 is made up of 14 amino acids. The V and J ends lost 0 bases and 4 bases, in that order; junction bases with no gene match: 0. CDR3 sequence: CASSLVAGADTQYF. CDR3 nucleotide sequence: TGCGCCAGCAGCTTGGTAGCGGGAGCAGATACGCAGTATTTT.

V and J are TRBV7-2 and TRBJ2-1; D may be TRBD2 (6 bases). V shed 5 bases and J shed 10 bases, with 12 bases lying between them. CDR3 length: 12 amino acids. In germline, CDR1 is SGHTA, CDR2 FQGNSA. The CDR3 nucleotides are TGTGCCAGCAGCATTAGCGGCGGGGAGCAGTTCTTC. Residues: CASSISGGEQFF.

A single count supports this clone. The CDR3 sequence: CASSLALTGATEAFF. For the CDR3, the DNA is TGTGCCAGCAGCTTAGCCCTGACAGGGGCCACTGAAGCTTTCTTT. V usage is TRBV11-2 and J usage is TRBJ1-1, with 8 nucleotides matching TRBD1. CDR1 is SGHAT, CDR2 FQNNGV, per germline. The CDR3 is 15 residues long. J lost 4 bases, V lost 1 base, and 5 bases had no gene match.

The V call is TRBV18, the J call TRBJ2-3; D not resolved. The germline gives CDR1 KGHSH, CDR2 LQKENI. The CDR3 runs to 15 residues. The V end was cut by 3 bases, the J end by 2 bases, with 12 bases between. The chain's CDR3 is CASSPRSSATDTQYF. The DNA for the CDR3 is TGTGCCAGCTCACCTCGGTCGAGCGCCACAGATACGCAGTATTTT.

The V gene is TRBV5-4, the J gene TRBJ1-2; D not resolved. This CDR3 contains 14 residues. V lost 1 base and J 4 bases, leaving 11 bases between the germline ends. The germline gives CDR1 SGHNT, CDR2 YYREEE (reference sequence). The CDR3 DNA reads as TGTGCCAGCAGCTTGTTAGGTCAGCCCTATGGCTACACCTTC. Its translation is CASSLLGQPYGYTF. The entire variable domain, with the rest obtained from reference TRBV5-4 and TRBJ1-2, is as follows: ETGVTQSPTHLIKTRGQQVTLRCSSQSGHNTVSWYQQALGQGPQFIFQYYREEENGRGNFPPRFSGLQFPNYSSELNVNALELDDSALYLCASSLLGQPYGYTFGSGTRLTVV.

As DNA, the CDR3 is TGCGCCAGCAGCCTAGGCTTTAGCGGAATCGCCTACGAGCAGTACTTC. Encoded protein: CASSLGFSGIAYEQYF. The chain carries TRBV4-1 and TRBJ2-7, with a tentative D call TRBD2 (6 bases). The CDR3 covers 16 residues. V was clipped by 4 bases and J by 2 bases, with 18 bases between them. Germline V lookup: CDR1 MGHRA, CDR2 YSYEKL.

This clone was detected only once. The rearrangement uses TRBV2 and TRBJ1-1; D remains ambiguous. This CDR3 comprises 13 residues. Germline CDR1 reads SNHLY; CDR2 reads FYNNEI. Trimming removed 4 bases at V and 3 bases at J, with 9 bases between. The CDR3 region is CASSAMSDTEAFF. The CDR3 region has the DNA TGTGCCAGCAGTGCGATGTCGGACACTGAAGCTTTCTTT. The full variable domain, completed using reference TRBV2 and TRBJ1-1, is EPEVTQTPSHQVTQMGQEVILRCVPISNHLYFYWYRQILGQKVEFLVSFYNNEISEKSEIFDDQFSVERPDGSNFTLKIRSTKLEDSAMYFCASSAMSDTEAFFGQGTRLTVV.

The V gene is TRBV7-9, the J gene TRBJ2-7; 8 bases match TRBD1. The CDR3 spans 16 residues. The trim removed 6 bases at V and 2 bases at J, leaving 12 bases unmatched. The V gene's germline CDR1 is SEHNR and CDR2 FQNEAQ (reference sequence). This CDR3 is CASRRRLGQGTYEQYF. CDR3 bases: TGTGCCAGCAGGCGAAGGCTTGGACAGGGAACCTACGAGCAGTACTTC.

The V and J genes are TRBV6-5 and TRBJ2-2, with D possibly matching TRBD1 (6 bases). The germline gives CDR1 MNHEY, CDR2 SVGAGI. This CDR3 spans 15 amino acids. The V and J ends lost 8 bases and 4 bases respectively, with 17 bases between them. DNA of the CDR3: TGTGCCAGCTCAGGGCCCCCCAGGGGCACCGGGGAGCTGTTTTTT. It translates to CASSGPPRGTGELFF.

This sequence joins TRBV6-1 and TRBJ2-3, with 10 bases matching TRBD1. The CDR3 extends over 14 amino acids. Germline CDR1 and CDR2: MNHNS and SASEGT. V shed 1 base and J 5 bases; nucleotides not matched to a gene: 0. CDR3: CASSEGTGGDTQYF. The DNA for the CDR3 is TGTGCCAGCAGTGAAGGGACAGGGGGAGATACGCAGTATTTT.

The chain combines TRBV7-9 with TRBJ2-7; 7 bases are shared with TRBD2. After removal of 5 bases from V and 5 bases from J, the junction contained 12 bases not matched to a gene. Germline V CDR1 and CDR2: SEHNR, FQNEAQ (reference sequence). CDR3 size: 15 residues. CDR3 loop: CASSLGAGEWDEQYF. The CDR3 nucleotides are TGTGCCAGCAGCCTAGGGGCGGGGGAATGGGACGAGCAGTACTTC.

V gene TRBV9 combines with J gene TRBJ1-2, with no clear D. The CDR3 is made up of 13 amino acids. Trimming took off 0 bases at V and 4 bases at J, with 7 bases between the two ends. CDR1 SGDLS and CDR2 YYNGEE come from the germline V gene. The CDR3 bases are TGTGCCAGCAGCGTAGAGGTCGGCTATGGCTACACCTTC. The encoded protein is CASSVEVGYGYTF. Based on the CDR3 plus reference TRBV9 and TRBJ1-2, the full variable domain is DSGVTQTPKHLITATGQRVTLRCSPRSGDLSVYWYQQSLDQGLQFLIQYYNGEERAKGNILERFSAQQFPDLHSELNLSSLELGDSALYFCASSVEVGYGYTFGSGTRLTVV.

The V gene is TRBV11-3, the J gene TRBJ2-1, with 10 bases that match TRBD1. Germline V gene sequence: CDR1 SGHNT, CDR2 YENEEA. The trim removed 5 bases at V and 4 bases at J, leaving 8 bases unmatched. CDR3 length: 16 amino acids. CDR3 sequence (DNA): TGTGCCAGCAGCACCGGGACAGGGGCGGAGTACAATGAGCAGTTCTTC. The encoded protein is CASSTGTGAEYNEQFF.

V gene TRBV5-4 combines with J gene TRBJ1-2; unclear D gene. The CDR3 covers 15 residues. The V end lost 4 bases, the J end lost 4 bases, and 17 bases lay between the germline ends. Germline assignment: CDR1 SGHNT and CDR2 YYREEE (reference sequence). The CDR3 DNA is TGTGCCAGCAGCCACCCGGACGGTCTGGGCTATGGCTACACCTTC. Translating it yields CASSHPDGLGYGYTF.

This chain joins TRBV7-9 and TRBJ1-1; 8 bases are shared with TRBD1. This CDR3 is 15 amino acids long. In germline, CDR1 is SEHNR, CDR2 FQNEAQ (reference sequence). The V gene end was trimmed by 3 bases and the J gene end by 1 base; junction bases not matched to a gene: 4. The CDR3 nucleotides read TGTGCCAGCAGCTTTACAGGACAGGGGAACACTGAAGCTTTCTTT. Amino acids: CASSFTGQGNTEAFF.

The chain couples TRBV5-1 to TRBJ1-2; 7 nucleotides line up with TRBD1. The CDR3 loop spans 13 amino acids. Germline V gives CDR1 SGHRS, CDR2 YFSETQ. Trimming removed 4 bases from V and 2 bases from J; junction bases left unmatched: 2. The CDR3 region is CASSPGQNYGYTF. The CDR3 DNA follows: TGCGCCAGCAGCCCGGGACAGAACTATGGCTACACCTTC.

The chain couples TRBV19 to TRBJ1-4; D gene uncertain. The germline V and J ends were trimmed by 5 bases and 0 bases, with 4 bases remaining between them. CDR3 length equals 13 residues. The germline CDR1 and CDR2 sequences are LNHDA and SQIVND (reference sequence). CDR3 DNA: TGTGCCAGTAGTGGGACAACTAATGAAAAACTGTTTTTT. This encodes CASSGTTNEKLFF.

J is TRBJ2-2 and V is TRBV6-4; tentative D call: TRBD1 (6 bases). V lost 3 bases to trimming and J lost 3 bases, with 8 bases between them. Germline CDR1 MRHNA, CDR2 SNTAGT. The CDR3 totals 14 residues. This CDR3 is CASSEQGDTGELFF. CDR3 nucleotide sequence: TGTGCCAGCAGTGAACAGGGAGACACCGGGGAGCTGTTTTTT.

This CDR3 reads CASSDGGPNTEAFF. The CDR3 bases are TGTGCCAGTAGTGACGGGGGGCCGAACACTGAAGCTTTCTTT. The rearrangement joins TRBV19 to TRBJ1-1, with D perhaps matching TRBD1 (6 bases). CDR3 length: 14 residues. CDR1 LNHDA and CDR2 SQIVND come from the germline V gene (reference sequence). The V and J ends lost 5 bases and 1 base respectively, with 11 bases between them.

The genes are TRBV6-1 and TRBJ1-1, with D possibly being TRBD1 (6 bases). CDR1 is MNHNS and CDR2 is SASEGT in the germline V gene. The CDR3 covers 14 residues. V shed 2 bases and J shed 5 bases, with 12 bases lying between them. CDR3 residues: CASSEYGGNTEAFF. CDR3 nucleotides: TGTGCCAGCAGTGAATACGGGGGCAATACTGAAGCTTTCTTT.

This clone was found once. The rearrangement links TRBV27 to TRBJ1-5, with a possible D match to TRBD1 (6 bases). This CDR3 spans 16 amino acids. Deletions cut 1 base from V and 5 bases from J, with 15 bases between. Germline V gene sequence: CDR1 MNHEY, CDR2 SMNVEV (reference sequence). DNA of the CDR3: TGTGCCAGCAGTTTATTAGGGGGGGCTGGGGATCAGCCCCAGCATTTT. Translation: CASSLLGGAGDQPQHF.

The chain joins TRBV19 to TRBJ2-7; D call uncertain. The germline CDR1 and CDR2 sequences are LNHDA and SQIVND (reference sequence). The CDR3 totals 12 residues. Trimming took 5 bases from V and 5 from J, leaving 10 bases between them. CDR3 amino acids: CASSLSPHEQYF. The CDR3 region has the DNA TGTGCCAGTAGTCTCTCCCCCCACGAGCAGTACTTC.

Regarding this clone: The conserved closing phenylalanine or tryptophan is absent in this CDR3, likely reflecting a read error. No DNA is shown, since the ends of the CDR3 on it are uncertain; the CDR3 is the one TCRdb lists. The chain links TRBV9 to TRBJ1-2; TRBD1, as called in the table, went unchecked against the DNA. CDR1 is SGDLS and CDR2 is YYNGEE in the germline V gene. Including both end residues, the CDR3 is 12 amino acids long. Here the CDR3 reads CASSVAQGQVTI.

The rearrangement links TRBV7-8 to TRBJ2-7; D uncertain. Trimming removed 1 base at V and 2 bases at J, with 6 bases between. This CDR3 comprises 13 residues. The germline gives CDR1 SGHVS, CDR2 FQNEAQ. The chain's CDR3 is CASSLDRAYEQYF. CDR3 nucleotide sequence: TGTGCCAGCAGCTTAGACCGGGCCTACGAGCAGTACTTC. The full variable domain, completed using reference TRBV7-8 and TRBJ2-7, is GAGVSQSPRYKVAKRGQDVALRCDPISGHVSLFWYQQALGQGPEFLTYFQNEAQLDKSGLPSDRFFAERPEGSVSTLKIQRTQQEDSAVYLCASSLDRAYEQYFGPGTRLTVT.

This clone has a single count. The chain joins TRBV7-3 to TRBJ1-2, with D tentatively TRBD1 (5 bases). CDR1 SGHTA and CDR2 FQGTGA come from the germline V gene. Trimming cost V 1 base and J 2 bases, with 11 bases left between them. This CDR3 has 15 residues. The CDR3 here is CASSLRGGPNYGYTF. CDR3 nucleotides: TGTGCCAGCAGCTTAAGGGGGGGACCGAACTATGGCTACACCTTC.

The V call is TRBV29-1, the J call TRBJ1-2; 9 nucleotides align to TRBD1. The germline V gene has CDR1 SQVTM and CDR2 ANQGSEA. CDR3 length: 16 residues. Trimming at V came to 4 bases and at J to 5 bases, leaving 14 bases not matched to a gene. CDR3: CSVGDTITGGAYGYTF. The CDR3, as DNA: TGCAGCGTTGGAGATACCATCACAGGGGGCGCTTATGGCTACACCTTC.

The V gene is TRBV4-1, the J gene TRBJ1-2; D uncertain. The V gene's germline CDR1 is MGHRA and CDR2 YSYEKL. V was trimmed by 0 bases and J by 5 bases, leaving 13 bases between them. The CDR3 runs 15 residues. CDR3 amino acids: CASSQDPTSGYGYTF. The CDR3 nucleotides are TGCGCCAGCAGCCAAGACCCAACATCGGGGTATGGCTACACCTTC.

The CDR3 DNA reads as TGCGCCAGCAGCTTGTATCTGGCGGACCAAGAGACCCAGTACTTC. Amino acids: CASSLYLADQETQYF. This chain connects TRBV5-1 to TRBJ2-5; D gene uncertain. The germline gives CDR1 SGHRS, CDR2 YFSETQ. Trimming cost V 1 base and J 0 bases, with 10 bases left between them. The CDR3 consists of 15 residues.

The gene calls are TRBV5-1 and TRBJ2-1, with D unresolved. The germline V gene has CDR1 SGHRS and CDR2 YFSETQ. V lost 5 bases and J 1 base, leaving 7 bases between the germline ends. The CDR3 has 13 residues. CDR3 protein: CASRIQSYNEQFF. In DNA, the CDR3 is TGCGCCAGCAGAATCCAGTCCTACAATGAGCAGTTCTTC.